Listed below are T cell receptor beta chains from one sample, sequenced in a study of T-cell memory formation after mild COVID-19. TCRdb re-called the 5' RACE reads with MiXCR, one entry per CDR3 protein. Of hundreds of thousands of distinct CDR3 sequences in the sample, approximately 25% were seen once. The sample consisted of PBMCs or a T cell subset sorted from them (not recorded which). The receptors were gathered from an adult woman who had mild COVID-19 (a few samples of this study predate the infection). Cell type and time point are not known. CDR3s include the opening cysteine and the closing phenylalanine or tryptophan. The D gene is left open where the match is weak. Size is omitted from some rows. Given values are once, few, many or a class for expanded clones.

size | J | V | D | DNA | CDR3
many | TRBJ1-1 | TRBV3-1 | NA | TGTGCCAGCAGCAGGGGAAACACTGAAGCTTTCTTT | CASSRGNTEAFF
many | TRBJ2-3 | TRBV27 | NA | TGTGCCAGCACTAGCACCAGCACAGATACGCAGTATTTT | CASTSTSTDTQYF
NA | TRBJ2-3 | TRBV12-3/TRBV12-4 | NA | TGTGCCAGCAGTTTAGCGCGGGGACAAGCTAGCACAGATACGCAGTATTTT | CASSLARGQASTDTQYF
NA | TRBJ2-5 | TRBV5-5 | NA | TGTGCCAGCAGCTCGTGGGACGGAGGGGAAGAGACCCAGTACTTC | CASSSWDGGEETQYF
few | TRBJ2-2 | TRBV24-1 | TRBD1 | TGTGCCACCAGGACAGGGGGTTTGAGCGGGGAGCTGTTTTTT | CATRTGGLSGELFF
few | TRBJ2-7 | TRBV21-1 | NA | TGTGCCAGCACCAAAAAGGAGCCGGAAGCCTACGAGCAGTACTTC | CASTKKEPEAYEQYF
few | TRBJ2-1 | TRBV24-1 | NA | TGTGCCACCAGTGATAATCCGGGACTTTCCTGGTTCTTC | CATSDNPGLSWFF
few | TRBJ2-1 | TRBV19 | NA | TGTGCCACCCGGGAAAGGGCCCGTGAGCAGTTCTTC | CATRERAREQFF
few | TRBJ2-2 | TRBV7-7 | NA | TGTGCTAGCAGCCACGGGACACCGAACACCGGGGAGCTGTTTTTT | CASSHGTPNTGELFF
NA | TRBJ2-7 | TRBV19 | TRBD2 | TGTGCCAGTAGTATTTTGACTAGCGGGACCGAGCAGTACTTC | CASSILTSGTEQYF
few | TRBJ1-5 | TRBV24-1 | NA | TGTGCCGCCCAGGATAGCAATCAGCCCCAGCATTTT | CAAQDSNQPQHF
few | TRBJ2-4 | TRBV20-1 | NA | TGCAGTGCCCTTCCGCTCTCCAACCGAGGACAAAACATTCAGTACTTC | CSALPLSNRGQNIQYF
few | TRBJ2-5 | TRBV7-7 | TRBD2 | TGTGCCAGCAGCTCCGGACTAGCGGGGGGTTTAGAAGAGACCCAGTACTTC | CASSSGLAGGLEETQYF
NA | TRBJ1-2 | TRBV6-5 | NA | TGTGCCAGCAGTTACGATTCGAGGGGCGGCTATGGCTACACCTTC | CASSYDSRGGYGYTF
NA | TRBJ2-1 | TRBV19 | TRBD1 | TGTGCCTGTAGTGCATCCAGGGGGATCACCTACAATGAGCAGTTCTTC | CACSASRGITYNEQFF
few | TRBJ2-5 | TRBV4-1 | TRBD2 | TGCGCCAGCAGCCAAGATCCGGGGGGAGAGACCCAGTACTTC | CASSQDPGGETQYF
NA | TRBJ1-3 | TRBV30 | NA | TGTGCCTGGAGACGGAGCAGCTCTGGAAACACCATATATTTT | CAWRRSSSGNTIYF
NA | TRBJ2-1 | TRBV7-8 | NA | TGTGCCAGCAGCCCGTTCGGCGTCTACAATGAGCAGTTCTTC | CASSPFGVYNEQFF
NA | TRBJ1-1 | TRBV6-5 | NA | TGTGCCAGCAGTTACTCTGGGGGGCGGGCCACTGAAGCTTTCTTT | CASSYSGGRATEAFF
NA | TRBJ2-1 | TRBV18 | TRBD1 | TGTGCCAGCTCACCACCGACAGGGTCGGAGTTCTTC | CASSPPTGSEFF
NA | TRBJ1-1 | TRBV20-1 | NA | TGCAGTGCTAGAGAACAGGCGTCCCGGGCTTTCTTT | CSAREQASRAFF
NA | TRBJ2-7 | TRBV30 | NA | TGTGCCTGGAGTACTGGGTTCGGGGCCTACGAGCAGTACTTC | CAWSTGFGAYEQYF
NA | TRBJ2-7 | TRBV24-1 | NA | TGTGCCACCAGTGAGGTGGACGAGCAGTACTTC | CATSEVDEQYF
NA | TRBJ2-6 | TRBV10-3 | NA | TGTGCCATCAGTGAAAACAGGGTCTACCCCCACTCTGGGGCCAACGTCCTGACTTTC | CAISENRVYPHSGANVLTF
NA | TRBJ2-2 | TRBV9 | NA | TGTGCCAGCAGCCACCGCCCGCCGGGACTGAACACCGGGGAGCTGTTTTTT | CASSHRPPGLNTGELFF
few | TRBJ2-5 | TRBV30 | TRBD1 | TGTGCCTGGAACAGGGGGCTTACAGAGACCCAGTACTTC | CAWNRGLTETQYF
NA | TRBJ1-1 | TRBV16 | NA | TGTGCCAGCAGCCAACAGGCCGCCAATTCCCCTGGGGCTTTCTTT | CASSQQAANSPGAFF
few | TRBJ2-5 | TRBV4-3 | NA | TGCGCCAGCAGCCAAGAATTCAGAGTTATTCAAGAGACCCAGTACTTC | CASSQEFRVIQETQYF
NA | TRBJ2-4 | TRBV12-3/TRBV12-4 | NA | TGTGCCAGCAGAAGTGGGCCGGGGTCGGACATTCAGTACTTC | CASRSGPGSDIQYF
NA | TRBJ1-2 | TRBV21-1 | NA | TGTGCCAGCAGCAAAGGGGAGATAACCGAAGCGGACTATGGCTACACCTTC | CASSKGEITEADYGYTF
few | TRBJ2-5 | TRBV14 | TRBD1 | TGTGCCAGCAGCCAAGATTGGAACAGGGGGCGAGAGACCCAGTACTTC | CASSQDWNRGRETQYF
few | TRBJ2-2 | TRBV11-3 | NA | TGTGCCAGCAGCTTAGCCTCGTACACCGGGGAGCTGTTTTTT | CASSLASYTGELFF
NA | TRBJ2-2 | TRBV9 | TRBD1 | TGTGCCAGCAGCGTGAGGGGGCTGGACACCGGGGAGCTGTTTTTT | CASSVRGLDTGELFF
NA | TRBJ2-1 | TRBV12-3/TRBV12-4 | TRBD2 | TGTGCCAGCAGTTTCTCCCGACTAGCGGGAAAATTTTATGAGCAGTTCTTC | CASSFSRLAGKFYEQFF
NA | TRBJ2-3 | TRBV20-1 | TRBD1 | TGCAGTGCTAGGCCCAGGGGGACAGATACGCAGTATTTT | CSARPRGTDTQYF
NA | TRBJ1-6 | TRBV4-1 | NA | TGCGCCAGCAGCCAACTACAGGGTTCCCCAGGGAATTCACCCCTCCACTTT | CASSQLQGSPGNSPLHF
once | TRBJ2-5 | TRBV4-1 | TRBD2 | TGCGCCAGCAGCCAAGGACTAGCGATCCGCCAAGAGACCCAGTACTTC | CASSQGLAIRQETQYF
few | TRBJ2-4 | TRBV7-9 | TRBD1 | TGTGCCTCAGCCCCGTCGGGCAGGGGGTTAACAAACATTCAGTACTTC | CASAPSGRGLTNIQYF
few | TRBJ1-1 | TRBV18 | TRBD1 | TGTGCCAGCCGGGGACAGAAGAACACTGAAGCTTTCTTT | CASRGQKNTEAFF
NA | TRBJ1-2 | TRBV15 | NA | TGTGCCACCAGCAAGGGGGAGGGTCCGGGAGGCTACACCTTC | CATSKGEGPGGYTF
once | TRBJ2-2 | TRBV4-1 | NA | TGCGCCAGCAGCCCTGATCGAGGTCTGTGGGGGGAGCTGTTTTTT | CASSPDRGLWGELFF
NA | TRBJ2-3 | TRBV5-1 | TRBD2 | TGCGCCAGCAGCTTGCCTAGCGGGGGCCTCGGGGATACGCAGTATTTT | CASSLPSGGLGDTQYF
few | TRBJ2-7 | TRBV12-5 | NA | TGTGCTAGTGGTCTGTCCACCGGTGGGAGCTCCTACGAGCAGTACTTC | CASGLSTGGSSYEQYF
few | TRBJ1-6 | TRBV9 | NA | TGTGCCAGCAGCGTAGATGCGGGGGAGTCCCTCCACTTT | CASSVDAGESLHF
few | TRBJ1-4 | TRBV6-6 | TRBD1 | TGTGCCAGCAGCCTAGGACAGGGGCGGAATGAAAAACTGTTTTTT | CASSLGQGRNEKLFF
NA | TRBJ2-7 | TRBV5-1 | TRBD2 | TGCGCCAGCAGCTTTGGCGGGGGAGAATACGAGCAGTACTTC | CASSFGGGEYEQYF